This T cell receptor beta chain was captured by sequencing in a study of CD8+CD57+ T cells in acquired aplastic anemia. As for the study in general: Sorted CD4+ and CD8+ cells yielded DNA averaging around 3.2 ug. Study observations and caveats: CD8+ Simpson's diversity in patients was not significantly different from that in controls.

In patients chosen for sequencing, flow cytometry had shown CD8+CD57+ cell expansion. Diagnosis of severe acquired aplastic anemia applied to all patients. CDR3 length equals 15 residues. The junction had 11 bases not matched to a gene; V was cut back by 7 bases and J by 3 bases. Germline V gene data show CDR1 as LNHDA and CDR2 as SQIVND (reference sequence). Of note for this clonotype: Antigen specificity is unknown.

The study profiled TCR beta VDJ and CDR3 using genomic DNA as template. TCRdb reprocessed the reads with MiXCR, giving one entry per CDR3 protein. The sample holds 160,000 or so distinct CDR3 sequences; 40% to 55% are singletons and the top ten take 3.2%. The specimen was sorted CD4+, CD8+, or CD8+CD57+ T cells (not recorded which) from PBMCs. The chain links TRBV19 to TRBJ1-2; 7 bases fit TRBD1. The source is a human donor with aplastic anemia. The CDR3 protein is CASNPPTGLDYGYTF. For the CDR3, the DNA is TGTGCCAGTAACCCGCCGACAGGGTTAGACTATGGCTACACCTTC.